What follows are 22 T cell receptor beta chains derived from one specimen sequenced in a study of cytomegalovirus exposure and HLA in healthy donors. In the PCR, 60 Vbeta and 13 Jbeta primers were used. Profiling relied on immunoSEQ multiplex PCR, and the TCRdb table lists in-frame clones only, not all of them. The sample includes approximately 200,000 clones, roughly four fifths of them seen just once. Sequenced: PBMCs. The receptors were gathered from a girl under 18 in good health and CMV-seronegative.

The chain links TRBV5-1 to TRBJ2-7; maybe TRBD2 (7 bases). Germline values: CDR1 SGHRS, CDR2 YFSETQ. CDR3 length: 16 amino acids. V was clipped by 0 bases and J by 7 bases, with 20 bases between them. CDR3 sequence reads: CASSLARDQGGGEQYF. The DNA of the CDR3 is TGCGCCAGCAGCTTGGCTCGAGATCAGGGAGGGGGAGAGCAGTACTTC.

This rearrangement joins TRBV7-9 to TRBJ1-4, with D possibly TRBD1 on 5 matching bases. The V and J ends lost 5 bases and 7 bases respectively, with 11 bases between them. The germline CDR1 and CDR2 sequences are SEHNR and FQNEAQ (reference sequence). The CDR3 is 13 amino acids. The CDR3 region is CASSDGASEKLFF. For the CDR3, the DNA is TGTGCCAGCAGCGATGGGGCGTCTGAAAAACTGTTTTTT. Full variable domain (rest looked up from reference TRBV7-9 and TRBJ1-4): DTGVSQNPRHKITKRGQNVTFRCDPISEHNRLYWYRQTLGQGPEFLTYFQNEAQLEKSRLLSDRFSAERPKGSFSTLEIQRTEQGDSAMYLCASSDGASEKLFFGSGTQLSVL.

As DNA, the CDR3 is TGTGCCAGTGGACTATTGGGAGGGGACGGATCTTACGAGCAGTACTTC. Translation gives CASGLLGGDGSYEQYF. The J gene is TRBJ2-7, the V gene TRBV19; 7 bases match TRBD2. The germline gives CDR1 LNHDA, CDR2 SQIVND (reference sequence). With V trimmed by 8 bases and J by 4 bases, 17 bases remained unmatched. The CDR3 is 16 residues long.

This clone has just one count. V usage is TRBV7-2 and J usage is TRBJ2-5; TRBD2 is a possible D gene (5 bases). There are 13 residues in the CDR3. V was clipped by 5 bases and J by 1 base, with 8 bases between them. CDR1 is SGHTA, CDR2 FQGNSA, per germline. CDR3 amino acids: CASSPGIQETQYF. For the CDR3, the DNA is TGTGCCAGCAGCCCGGGAATCCAAGAGACCCAGTACTTC.

The CDR3 coding sequence is TGCGCCAGCAGCCCCTCAAATGCGGCGGTAGCTTTCTTT. It codes for CASSPSNAAVAFF. The chain links TRBV5-1 to TRBJ1-1, with D hard to call. This CDR3 region has 13 residues. In germline, CDR1 is SGHRS, CDR2 YFSETQ. V shed 4 bases and J shed 10 bases, with 17 bases lying between them.

This clone was counted a few times. The rearrangement uses TRBV5-1 and TRBJ2-7; the match to TRBD2 covers 9 bases. This CDR3 is 17 amino acids long. The germline gives CDR1 SGHRS, CDR2 YFSETQ. The V and J ends lost 4 bases and 3 bases, in that order; junction bases with no gene match: 14. The CDR3 is CASSVQNSGSFGYEQYF. The CDR3 DNA sequence: TGCGCCAGCAGCGTGCAAAATAGCGGGAGCTTCGGCTACGAGCAGTACTTC.

The genes are TRBV5-6 and TRBJ1-2; D might be TRBD1 (5 bases). Between the trimmed V and J ends, which lost 2 bases and 6 bases, there was a span of 14 bases. The CDR3 contains 14 residues. Germline CDR1 and CDR2: SGHDT and YYEEEE. The CDR3: CASSLRARRDGYTF. DNA of the CDR3: TGTGCCAGCAGCTTAAGGGCGCGCAGGGATGGCTACACCTTC.

Concerning this clone: This specimen includes other DNA sequences encoding the same CDR3. The rearrangement links TRBV27 to TRBJ1-2, with a weak D call TRBD1 (5 bases). V lost 8 bases and J lost 8, with 21 bases in between. The germline CDR1 and CDR2 sequences are MNHEY and SMNVEV (reference sequence). The CDR3 is 14 residues long. The CDR3 DNA reads as TGTGCCAGCGCGTTCACCCGCCGGGGGGAAGGCTACACCTTC. Translating it yields CASAFTRRGEGYTF.

There are a few counts of this clone. V and J are TRBV4-1 and TRBJ1-1; TRBD1 agrees at 9 bases. Unmatched junction bases numbered 5, after V lost 2 bases and J lost 4 bases. The germline gives CDR1 MGHRA, CDR2 YSYEKL. The CDR3 loop spans 15 amino acids. The CDR3 here is CASSQSPDRGTEAFF. DNA for the CDR3: TGCGCCAGCAGCCAATCACCGGACAGGGGCACTGAAGCTTTCTTT.

The chain has TRBV5-8 and TRBJ1-5; possible D gene TRBD1, 6 bases. Trimming stripped 1 base from V and 6 bases from J, with 17 bases between. The germline gives CDR1 SGHTS, CDR2 YDEGEE. CDR3 size: 16 residues. The CDR3 sequence: CASSLRTRQVGQPQHF. In DNA, the CDR3 is TGTGCCAGCAGCTTGCGAACCCGACAGGTGGGTCAGCCCCAGCATTTT. Looking up the rest from reference TRBV5-8 and TRBJ1-5 gives the full variable domain: EAGVTQSPTHLIKTRGQQATLRCSPISGHTSVYWYQQALGLGLQFLLWYDEGEERNRGNFPPRFSGRQFPNYSSELNVNALELEDSALYLCASSLRTRQVGQPQHFGDGTRLSIL.

The rearrangement links TRBV30 to TRBJ1-2, with 9 bases aligning to TRBD1. With V trimmed by 3 bases and J by 0 bases, 2 bases remained unmatched. Per germline, CDR1 GTSNPN and CDR2 SVGIG (reference sequence). This CDR3 is 14 amino acids long. The CDR3 reads CAWSTGGTNYGYTF. DNA for the CDR3: TGTGCCTGGAGCACAGGGGGCACTAACTATGGCTACACCTTC.

J is TRBJ2-1 and V is TRBV4-1, with TRBD2 identical over 8 bases. J gave up 9 bases and V 0 bases, and 7 bases lay outside the gene matches. CDR1 is MGHRA and CDR2 is YSYEKL in the germline V gene. This CDR3 has 15 amino acids. CDR3 amino acids: CASSQDVVREGEQFF. The CDR3 nucleotides read TGCGCCAGCAGCCAAGATGTCGTTCGGGAGGGTGAGCAGTTCTTC.

The rearrangement joins TRBV7-8 to TRBJ1-5; unclear D gene. This CDR3 region has 12 residues. Germline-derived CDR1 and CDR2 are SGHVS and FQNEAQ. Between the trimmed V and J ends, which lost 2 bases and 5 bases, there was a span of 4 bases. For the CDR3, the DNA is TGTGCCAGCAGCTTACTCCATCAGCCCCAGCATTTT. It encodes CASSLLHQPQHF.

The V call is TRBV10-3, the J call TRBJ2-7; TRBD1 aligns across 8 bases. The CDR3 covers 15 residues. Germline V gene data show CDR1 as ENHRY and CDR2 as SYGVKD. J gave up 0 bases and V 4 bases, and 5 bases lay outside the gene matches. The CDR3 spells CAISGGQGSSYEQYF. The CDR3 DNA sequence: TGTGCCATCAGTGGCGGACAGGGCAGCTCCTACGAGCAGTACTTC.

The V call is TRBV30, the J call TRBJ1-1, with 7 bases aligning to TRBD1. Germline values: CDR1 GTSNPN, CDR2 SVGIG (reference sequence). The V and J ends lost 0 bases and 2 bases, in that order; junction bases with no gene match: 15. This CDR3 has 18 amino acids. CDR3 sequence: CAWSVLSGGFGGNTEAFF. The CDR3 DNA reads as TGTGCCTGGAGTGTACTGTCAGGGGGATTCGGGGGAAACACTGAAGCTTTCTTT.

This clone has a single count. The V gene is TRBV2, the J gene TRBJ1-5; D perhaps matches TRBD1 (6 bases). Trimming took 7 bases from V and 6 from J, leaving 19 bases between them. The CDR3 has 15 amino acids. Germline CDR1 is SNHLY and CDR2 is FYNNEI. For the CDR3, the DNA is TGTGCCAGCACGTTTATGGGGGCTGGGTTTCAGCCCCAGCATTTT. Protein product: CASTFMGAGFQPQHF.

This chain uses TRBV10-2 with TRBJ1-2, with 7 bases identical to TRBD1. Germline V lookup: CDR1 WSHSY, CDR2 SAAADI. After removal of 3 bases from V and 8 bases from J, the junction contained 15 bases not matched to a gene. The CDR3 is 16 amino acids. Here the CDR3 DNA reads TGCGCCAGCAGTGACTCGACAGGGTCCGGGGTGCAAGGCTACACCTTC. It codes for CASSDSTGSGVQGYTF.

Notes on this clone: The identical CDR3 is also encoded by other nucleotide sequences in the sample. This chain joins TRBV28 and TRBJ2-1, with 10 positions matching TRBD2. Germline V gene sequence: CDR1 MDHEN, CDR2 SYDVKM. The CDR3 covers 15 residues. Trimming took 5 bases from V and 0 from J; bases not matched to a gene: 1. The CDR3 region is CASSPSGSSYNEQFF. In DNA form, the CDR3 reads TGTGCCAGCAGTCCTAGCGGGAGCTCCTACAATGAGCAGTTCTTC.

This rearrangement joins TRBV4-2 to TRBJ1-3; 7 bases line up with TRBD1. V lost 2 bases, J lost 0 bases, and 7 bases stayed unmatched. The CDR3 has 17 amino acids. Germline-derived CDR1 and CDR2 are LGHNA and YNFKEQ. As DNA, the CDR3 is TGTGCCAGCAGCCAAAAGGGACAGACCTACTCTGGAAACACCATATATTTT. It translates to CASSQKGQTYSGNTIYF.

J is TRBJ2-3 and V is TRBV14; 10 nucleotides match TRBD1. The CDR3 totals 17 residues. After removal of 2 bases from V and 1 base from J, the junction contained 6 bases not matched to a gene. Germline-derived CDR1 and CDR2 are SGHDN and FVKESK. The CDR3 protein is CASSQIRGTGGTDTQYF. The CDR3 bases are TGTGCCAGCAGCCAAATACGCGGGACAGGGGGCACAGATACGCAGTATTTT.

The gene calls are TRBV28 and TRBJ2-7, with D maybe TRBD1 (6 bases). The CDR3 loop spans 11 amino acids. CDR1 and CDR2 (germline): MDHEN, SYDVKM. Trimming took 4 bases from V and 6 from J, leaving 7 bases between them. CDR3 amino acids: CASSWGLEQYF. CDR3 DNA sequence: TGTGCCAGCAGTTGGGGGCTCGAGCAGTACTTC.

This sequence joins TRBV5-1 and TRBJ2-4, with a weak D call TRBD2 (6 bases). The germline CDR1 and CDR2 sequences are SGHRS and YFSETQ. V dropped 0 bases and J dropped 9 bases, with 10 bases sitting between them. The CDR3 length is 13 residues. The CDR3 DNA is TGCGCCAGCAGCTTGGAACTAGCTGGCATTCAGTACTTC. It encodes CASSLELAGIQYF.